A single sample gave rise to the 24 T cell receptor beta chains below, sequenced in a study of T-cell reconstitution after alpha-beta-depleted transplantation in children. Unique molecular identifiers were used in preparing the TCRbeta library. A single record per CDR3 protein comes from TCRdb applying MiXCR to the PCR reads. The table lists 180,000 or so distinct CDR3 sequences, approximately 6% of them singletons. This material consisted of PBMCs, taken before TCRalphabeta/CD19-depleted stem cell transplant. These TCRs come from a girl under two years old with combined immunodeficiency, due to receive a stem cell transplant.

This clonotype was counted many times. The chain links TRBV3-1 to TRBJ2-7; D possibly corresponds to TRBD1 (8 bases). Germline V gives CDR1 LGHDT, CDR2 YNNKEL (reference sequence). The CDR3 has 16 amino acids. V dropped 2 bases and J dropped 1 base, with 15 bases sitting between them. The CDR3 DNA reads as TGTGCCAGCAGCCAAACAGGGGGGGGGAATTCCTACGAGCAGTACTTC. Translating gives CASSQTGGGNSYEQYF.

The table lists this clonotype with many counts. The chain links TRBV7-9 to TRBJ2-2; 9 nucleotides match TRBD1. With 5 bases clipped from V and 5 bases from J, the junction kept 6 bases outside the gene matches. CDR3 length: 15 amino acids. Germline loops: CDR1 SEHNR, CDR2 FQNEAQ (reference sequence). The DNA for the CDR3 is TGTGCCAGCAGCAGCGCCGGGACAGGGACCGGGGAGCTGTTTTTT. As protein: CASSSAGTGTGELFF.

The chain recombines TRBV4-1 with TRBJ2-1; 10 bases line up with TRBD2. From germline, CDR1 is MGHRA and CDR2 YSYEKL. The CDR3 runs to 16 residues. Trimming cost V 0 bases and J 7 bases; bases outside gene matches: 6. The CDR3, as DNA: TGCGCCAGCAGCCAAGAAAGCGGGGGGGCCCGAAATGAGCAGTTCTTC. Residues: CASSQESGGARNEQFF.

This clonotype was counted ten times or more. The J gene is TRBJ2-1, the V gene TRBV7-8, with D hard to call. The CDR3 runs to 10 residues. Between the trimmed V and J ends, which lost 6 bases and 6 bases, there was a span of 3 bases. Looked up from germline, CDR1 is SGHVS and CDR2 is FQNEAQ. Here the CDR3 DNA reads TGTGCCAGCAGTTTCAATGAGCAGTTCTTC. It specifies CASSFNEQFF.

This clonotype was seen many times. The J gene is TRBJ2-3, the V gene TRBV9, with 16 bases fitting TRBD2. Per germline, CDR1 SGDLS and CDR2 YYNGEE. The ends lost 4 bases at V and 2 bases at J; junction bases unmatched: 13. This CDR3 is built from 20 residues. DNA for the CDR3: TGTGCCAGCAGCCACCCGACCGGGACTAGCGGGAGGGCCTCCACAGATACGCAGTATTTT. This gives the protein CASSHPTGTSGRASTDTQYF.

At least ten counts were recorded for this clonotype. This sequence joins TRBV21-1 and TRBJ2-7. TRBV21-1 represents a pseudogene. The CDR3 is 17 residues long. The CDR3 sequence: CASSKFDVGRPSYEQYF. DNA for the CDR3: TGTGCCAGCAGCAAATTTGATGTCGGCAGACCGTCCTACGAGCAGTACTTC.

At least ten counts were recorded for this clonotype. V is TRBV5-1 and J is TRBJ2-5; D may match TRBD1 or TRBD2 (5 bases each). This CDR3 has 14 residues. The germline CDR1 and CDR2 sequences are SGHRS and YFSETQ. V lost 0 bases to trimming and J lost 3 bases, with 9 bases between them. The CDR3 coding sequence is TGCGCCAGCAGCTTGGAAGGGACGAAAGAGACCCAGTACTTC. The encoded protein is CASSLEGTKETQYF. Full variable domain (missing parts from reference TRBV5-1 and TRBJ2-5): KAGVTQTPRYLIKTRGQQVTLSCSPISGHRSVSWYQQTPGQGLQFLFEYFSETQRNKGNFPGRFSGRQFSNSRSEMNVSTLELGDSALYLCASSLEGTKETQYFGPGTRLLVL.

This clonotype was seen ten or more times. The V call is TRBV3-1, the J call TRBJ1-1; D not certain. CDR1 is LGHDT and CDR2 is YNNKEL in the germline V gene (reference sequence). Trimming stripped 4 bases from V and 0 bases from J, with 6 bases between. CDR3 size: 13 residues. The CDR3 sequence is CASSPGLNTEAFF. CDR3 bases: TGTGCCAGCAGCCCAGGACTGAACACTGAAGCTTTCTTT.

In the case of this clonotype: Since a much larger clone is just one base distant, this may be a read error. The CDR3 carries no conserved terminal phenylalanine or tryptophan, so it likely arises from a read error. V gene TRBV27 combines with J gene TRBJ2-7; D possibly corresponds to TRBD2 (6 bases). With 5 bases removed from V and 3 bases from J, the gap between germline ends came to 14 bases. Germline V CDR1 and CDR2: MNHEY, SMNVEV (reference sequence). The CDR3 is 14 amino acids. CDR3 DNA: TGTGCCAGCAGTAATGGGGTGGGAGGCTACGAGCAGTACTAC. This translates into CASSNGVGGYEQYY.

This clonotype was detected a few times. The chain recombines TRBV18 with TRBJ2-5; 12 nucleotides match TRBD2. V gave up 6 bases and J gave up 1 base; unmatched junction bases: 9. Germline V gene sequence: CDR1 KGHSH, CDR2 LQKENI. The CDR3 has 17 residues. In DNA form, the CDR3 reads TGTGCCAGCTCGCCGCTCACTAGCGGGGGGAGCCAAGAGACCCAGTACTTC. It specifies CASSPLTSGGSQETQYF.

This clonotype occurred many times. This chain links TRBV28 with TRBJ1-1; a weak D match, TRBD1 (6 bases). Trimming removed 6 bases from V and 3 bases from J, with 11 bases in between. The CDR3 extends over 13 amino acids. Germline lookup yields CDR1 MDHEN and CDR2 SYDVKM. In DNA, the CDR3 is TGTGCCAGCAGCCCGACAGGCCACACTGAAGCTTTCTTT. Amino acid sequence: CASSPTGHTEAFF.

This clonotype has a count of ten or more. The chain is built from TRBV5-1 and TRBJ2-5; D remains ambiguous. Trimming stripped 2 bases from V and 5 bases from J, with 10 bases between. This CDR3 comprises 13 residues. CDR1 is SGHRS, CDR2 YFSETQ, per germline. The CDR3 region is CASSLGGPETQYF. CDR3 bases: TGCGCCAGCAGCTTAGGTGGACCTGAGACCCAGTACTTC.

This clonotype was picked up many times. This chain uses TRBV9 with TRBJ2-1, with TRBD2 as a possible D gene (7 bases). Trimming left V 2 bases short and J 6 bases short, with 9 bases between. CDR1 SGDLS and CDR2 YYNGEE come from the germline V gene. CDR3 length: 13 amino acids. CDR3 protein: CASSVGGANEQFF. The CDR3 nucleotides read TGTGCCAGCAGCGTGGGGGGGGCCAATGAGCAGTTCTTC.

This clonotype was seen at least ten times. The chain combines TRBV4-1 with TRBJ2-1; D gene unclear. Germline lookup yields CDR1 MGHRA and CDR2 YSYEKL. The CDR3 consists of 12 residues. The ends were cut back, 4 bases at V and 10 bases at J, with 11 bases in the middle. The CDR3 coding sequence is TGCGCCAGCAGCCCGACGGGCGTCGAGCAGTTCTTC. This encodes CASSPTGVEQFF.

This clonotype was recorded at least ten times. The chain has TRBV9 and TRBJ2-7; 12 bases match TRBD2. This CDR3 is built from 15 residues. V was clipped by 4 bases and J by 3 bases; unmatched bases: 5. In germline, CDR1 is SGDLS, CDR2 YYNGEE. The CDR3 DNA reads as TGTGCCAGCAGCCCTGGGACTAGCGGGTTCTACGAGCAGTACTTC. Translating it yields CASSPGTSGFYEQYF.

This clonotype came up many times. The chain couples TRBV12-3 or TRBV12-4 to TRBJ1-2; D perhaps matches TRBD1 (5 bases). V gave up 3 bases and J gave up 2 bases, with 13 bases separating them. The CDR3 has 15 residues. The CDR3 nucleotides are TGTGCCAGCAGTTTCAGGCGACAGCCGAACTATGGCTACACCTTC. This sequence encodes CASSFRRQPNYGYTF.

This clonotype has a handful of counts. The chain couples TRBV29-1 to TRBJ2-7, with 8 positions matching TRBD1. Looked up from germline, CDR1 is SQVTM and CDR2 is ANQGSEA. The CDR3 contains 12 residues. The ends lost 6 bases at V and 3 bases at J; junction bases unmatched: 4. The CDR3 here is CSVRQGLYEQYF. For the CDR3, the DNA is TGCAGCGTCCGACAGGGGCTCTACGAGCAGTACTTC.

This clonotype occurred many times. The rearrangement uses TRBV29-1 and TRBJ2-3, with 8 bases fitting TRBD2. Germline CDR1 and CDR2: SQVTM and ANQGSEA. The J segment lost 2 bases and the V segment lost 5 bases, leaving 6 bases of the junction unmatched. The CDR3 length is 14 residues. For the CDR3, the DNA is TGCAGCGTTCCGGTACTAGCGGCCACAGATACGCAGTATTTT. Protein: CSVPVLAATDTQYF.

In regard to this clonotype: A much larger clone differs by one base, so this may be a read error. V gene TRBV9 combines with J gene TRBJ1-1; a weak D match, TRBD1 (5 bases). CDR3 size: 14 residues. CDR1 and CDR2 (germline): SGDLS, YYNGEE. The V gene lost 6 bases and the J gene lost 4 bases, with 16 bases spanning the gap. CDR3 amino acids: CASTPATVFTEAFF. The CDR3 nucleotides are TGTGCCAGCACCCCCGCGACAGTTTTCACTGAAGCTTTCTTT. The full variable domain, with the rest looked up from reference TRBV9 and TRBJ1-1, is DSGVTQTPKHLITATGQRVTLRCSPRSGDLSVYWYQQSLDQGLQFLIQYYNGEERAKGNILERFSAQQFPDLHSELNLSSLELGDSALYFCASTPATVFTEAFFGQGTRLTVV.

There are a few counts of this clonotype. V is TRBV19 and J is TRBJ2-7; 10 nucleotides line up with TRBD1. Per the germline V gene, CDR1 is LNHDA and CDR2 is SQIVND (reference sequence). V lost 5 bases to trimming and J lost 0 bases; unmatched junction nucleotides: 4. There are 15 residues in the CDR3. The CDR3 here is CASSPGQGFSYEQYF. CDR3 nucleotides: TGTGCCAGTAGTCCGGGACAGGGGTTCTCCTACGAGCAGTACTTC.

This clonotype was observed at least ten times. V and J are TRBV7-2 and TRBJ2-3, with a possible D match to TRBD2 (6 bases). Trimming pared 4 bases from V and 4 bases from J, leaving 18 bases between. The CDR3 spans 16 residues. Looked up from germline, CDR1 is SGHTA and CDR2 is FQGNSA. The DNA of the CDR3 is TGTGCCAGCAGCTCGATCACTAGCCTCGGCGCAGATACGCAGTATTTT. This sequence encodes CASSSITSLGADTQYF.

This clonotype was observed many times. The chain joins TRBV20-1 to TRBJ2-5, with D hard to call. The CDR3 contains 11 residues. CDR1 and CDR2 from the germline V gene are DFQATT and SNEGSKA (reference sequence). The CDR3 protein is CLDGYQETQYF. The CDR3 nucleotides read TGCCTCGACGGGTACCAAGAGACCCAGTACTTC.

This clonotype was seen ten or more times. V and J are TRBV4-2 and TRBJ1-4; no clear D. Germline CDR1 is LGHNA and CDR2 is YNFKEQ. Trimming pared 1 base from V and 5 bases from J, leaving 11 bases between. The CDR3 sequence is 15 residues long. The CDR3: CASSQVRELNEKLFF. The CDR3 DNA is TGTGCCAGCAGCCAAGTCCGGGAGCTCAATGAAAAACTGTTTTTT.

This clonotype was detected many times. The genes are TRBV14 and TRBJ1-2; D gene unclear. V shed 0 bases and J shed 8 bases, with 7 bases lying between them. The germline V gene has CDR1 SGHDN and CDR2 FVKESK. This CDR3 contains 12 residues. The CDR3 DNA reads TGTGCCAGCAGCCAAGATTTGGAGGGCTACACCTTC. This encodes CASSQDLEGYTF.